Sequencing of this TCR beta chain was carried out in a study of cytomegalovirus exposure and HLA in healthy donors. Findings of the study overall: A later analysis linked a missense DCLRE1C variant to TCR beta V- and J-gene trimming. Rates of TCR association differed by HLA locus in a later analysis, with DRB1 highest and HLA-C lowest. Altogether, 160 or so TCR beta chains were recorded as cytomegalovirus-associated.

The V and J ends lost 1 base and 5 bases respectively, with 10 bases between them. Germline V lookup: CDR1 SGDLS, CDR2 YYNGEE. The CDR3 consists of 14 residues. With 60 Vbeta and 13 Jbeta primers, the PCR was carried out. Assay: immunoSEQ multiplex PCR; the TCRdb copy retains only in-frame clones and omits some. The sample includes fewer than 250,000 clones, around 67% of them seen just once. To note about this clone: Antigen specificity is unknown.

The rearrangement joins TRBV9 to TRBJ2-1; TRBD1 might be the D (6 bases). The receptor comes from a woman in her twenties or thirties in good health and CMV-seropositive. Sequences were obtained from PBMCs. This CDR3 reads CASSVTAGDNEQFF. The DNA for the CDR3 is TGTGCCAGCAGCGTAACGGCAGGGGACAATGAGCAGTTCTTC.